This T cell receptor beta chain was sequenced during a study of CD8 T cells in ankylosing spondylitis. Germline-derived CDR1 and CDR2 are MNHEY and SVGAGI. The CDR3 totals 17 residues. The ends were cut back, 2 bases at V and 4 bases at J, with 17 bases in the middle. The study's findings and limits: Clones linked with disease were CD8+ and fairly uncommon in the peripheral blood. There was a TCR beta motif, made of eight highly homologous variants, that appeared characteristic of ankylosing spondylitis blood.

Via MiXCR, TCRdb re-called the 5' RACE reads, giving one row per CDR3 protein. Of almost 400,000 distinct CDR3 sequences detected, around 24% appear once; the ten largest clones hold about 17%. This clonotype was seen only a few times. The antigen is undetermined. The receptor comes from a male donor with ankylosing spondylitis. This chain links TRBV6-5 with TRBJ2-2; no clear D. Specimen: blood, either unsorted or a sorted T cell fraction (not recorded which). DNA for the CDR3: TGTGCCAGCAGTTACGCCCGGCGGCCCTCTGGCACCGGGGAGCTGTTTTTT. Amino acids: CASSYARRPSGTGELFF.